Sequencing of this T cell receptor (beta chain) was carried out in a study of blood T cell repertoires in COVID-19. With 0 bases clipped from V and 3 bases from J, the junction kept 7 bases outside the gene matches. Germline assignment: CDR1 LGHNA and CDR2 YNFKEQ. The CDR3 runs 17 residues. Some clones are missing from TCRdb's copy, which holds only in-frame ones; the method was immunoSEQ multiplex PCR. The sample yields some 510,000 clones, roughly 90% seen once. This chain uses TRBV4-2 with TRBJ2-1, with TRBD2 matching 8 bases. The sequencing sample was made of PBMCs or T cells enriched from blood (not recorded which). This sequence was found in a woman between 40 and 50 years old who had recovered from COVID-19. CDR3 in amino acids: CASSQDPPGGYYNEQFF. CDR3 nucleotide sequence: TGTGCCAGCAGCCAAGATCCCCCGGGAGGGTACTACAATGAGCAGTTCTTC.